This T cell receptor beta chain was sequenced for a study of T-cell memory formation after mild COVID-19 (dated by TCRdb to the early 2020s). For the wider study: TCR sequence clusters from the two donors were largely donor specific. Longitudinal TCRalpha and TCRbeta repertoire sequencing tracked T-cell clones expanding and contracting after mild COVID-19 in two donors. Two young, previously healthy adult volunteers, one female and one male, were included in the cohort.

Sequencing took place on an Illumina NovaSeq 6000. cDNA libraries for TCRalpha and TCRbeta were prepared by 5'RACE using constant-segment primers, with sample barcodes and unique molecular identifiers added. Trizol reagent was used to extract RNA from every sample. Amplification of the libraries took two PCR steps, and the second step added a second sample barcode plus Illumina TruSeq adapters. Libraries were sequenced on an Illumina NovaSeq with 2 x 150 bp paired-end reads. Regarding the original processing steps: The reads were demultiplexed and collapsed into UMI-guided consensus sequences using migec v1.2.7. With mixcr v2.1.11, UMI consensuses were aligned to TRA and TRB V and J templates and assembled into clonotypes. Clonotypes were classified as expanded or contracted when called significant by both edgeR and NoisET, with noise models trained on biological replicates. For edgeR calls, a false discovery rate-adjusted p below 0.01 and a log2 fold-change threshold of 1 were applied. PCA with hierarchical clustering of max-normalized trajectories of the 1000 most abundant clonotypes was used as exploratory dynamics analysis. Each responding clone was given a CD4 or CD8 phenotype based on the CD4+ and CD8+ repertoires, which had been sequenced separately. TCRdb cleaned the public reads at Q25 with fastp, built clones with MiXCR and kept in-frame beta chains. Every CDR3 protein is listed once, alongside the most common genes and DNA of its rows. TCRdb's processing, not the authors', yielded these V and J calls. This sample gives 150,000 to 200,000 distinct CDR3 sequences in total; under 14% of them show up just once. Approximately 4% of the sample is taken by the ten largest.

Only a few counts were recorded for this clonotype. Its antigen is currently not known. Qualities for individual bases were not recorded, and no much larger clone is one base off. The full study reports these points: Only a couple of mild cases were covered in the study, and larger cohorts including severe cases with pre-infection samples were considered necessary. Whether the second-wave clones peaking on day 37 were SARS-CoV-2 specific was not confirmed. Contracting CD4+ clones were found mainly in CM and EM memory subsets, while CD8+ clones were enriched in EMRA. Some responding clones were found in pre-infection memory, which suggests that pre-existing cross-reactive memory T cells took part in the SARS-CoV-2 response. From day 15 to 85, contracting clones showed balanced CD4/CD8 phenotypes, whereas a second wave of clones that expanded from day 15 to 37 leaned towards CD4+.

Between the V and J ends, shortened by 0 bases and 4 bases respectively, the junction contains 7 bases. The germline V gene encodes CDR1 SGHRS and CDR2 YFSETQ. The CDR3 spans 14 residues, from the cysteine through the phenylalanine. Only the CDR3 DNA is retained, 42 bases long and in frame from the first base. Ficoll-Paque density gradient centrifugation was the method used to isolate PBMCs. The clonotype originates from a man aged 18 to 29 who had mild COVID-19 (a few samples of this study predate the infection). The sample titles of this study are shuffled in the database, so cell type and time point are left out; the donor was told from shared clones. The rearranged chain carries TRBV5-1 and TRBJ2-2, with the identity of the D gene unclear. The specimen sequenced was PBMCs or a T cell subset sorted from them (not recorded which). The DNA reads as follows: TGCGCCAGCAGCTTGGGCATAGGCACCGGGGAGCTGTTTTTT. Its protein product is CASSLGIGTGELFF.